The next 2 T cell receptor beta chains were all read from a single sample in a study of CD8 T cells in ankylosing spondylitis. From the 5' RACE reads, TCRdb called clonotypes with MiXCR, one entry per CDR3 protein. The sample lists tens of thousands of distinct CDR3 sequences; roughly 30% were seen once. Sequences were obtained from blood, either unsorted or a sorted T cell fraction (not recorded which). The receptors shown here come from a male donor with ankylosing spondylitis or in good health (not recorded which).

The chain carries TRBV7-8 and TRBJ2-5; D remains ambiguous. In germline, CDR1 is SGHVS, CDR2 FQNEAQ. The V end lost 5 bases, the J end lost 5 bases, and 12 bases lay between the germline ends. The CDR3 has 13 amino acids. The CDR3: CASSRAGRETQYF. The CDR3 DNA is TGTGCCAGCAGCCGGGCAGGCCGGGAGACCCAGTACTTC. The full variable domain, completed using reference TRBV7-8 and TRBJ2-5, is GAGVSQSPRYKVAKRGQDVALRCDPISGHVSLFWYQQALGQGPEFLTYFQNEAQLDKSGLPSDRFFAERPEGSVSTLKIQRTQQEDSAVYLCASSRAGRETQYFGPGTRLLVL.

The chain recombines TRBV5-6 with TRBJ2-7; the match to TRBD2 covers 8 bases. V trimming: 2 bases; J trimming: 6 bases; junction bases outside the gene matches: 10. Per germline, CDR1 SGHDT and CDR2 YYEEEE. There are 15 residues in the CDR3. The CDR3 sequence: CASSFLTSETREQYF. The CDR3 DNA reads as TGTGCCAGCAGCTTCTTGACTAGCGAGACCCGCGAGCAGTACTTC.